This entry lists 29 T cell receptor beta chains sequenced from one sample in a study of glioma-infiltrating T cells (dated by TCRdb to about 2016). Sequencing was performed on an Illumina MiSeq. TCR alpha and beta CDR3 regions were amplified with the iRepertoire nested amplicon-rescue multiplex PCR (arm-PCR) platform from RNA. Starting from the raw public reads, TCRdb applied fastp trimming at Q25, assembled clones with MiXCR and retained in-frame beta chains. CDR3 protein sequences are deduplicated, and each keeps its most common genes and DNA. Counted in this sample were some 93,000 distinct CDR3 sequences; 35% to 45% of them appeared once. Together, the top ten hold approximately 38% of the sample. Specimen: glioma tissue, nonneoplastic brain tissue, or PBMCs (not recorded which). All receptors derive from a human donor with low-grade glioma or glioblastoma, undergoing nonglioma brain surgery, or in good health (not recorded which).

This clonotype was counted ten times or more. V usage is TRBV20-1 and J usage is TRBJ2-5; perhaps TRBD2 as D (5 bases). V was shortened by 0 bases and J by 2 bases, with 13 bases between the two germline ends. Germline V gene lookup returns CDR1 DFQATT and CDR2 SNEGSKA (reference sequence). The length of the CDR3 is 15 residues. The CDR3 is CSAREFSTTQETQYF. CDR3 coding DNA: TGCAGTGCTAGAGAGTTTTCGACTACGCAAGAGACCCAGTACTTC.

This clonotype was seen a handful of times. The V and J genes are TRBV19 and TRBJ2-6; no clear D gene. V was pared by 0 bases and J by 0 bases, with 18 bases between. From germline, CDR1 is LNHDA and CDR2 SQIVND (reference sequence). The CDR3 loop spans 20 amino acids. Here the CDR3 DNA reads TGTGCCAGTAGTATAGATCTGTCTGGGGTCCGAAGCTCTGGGGCCAACGTCCTGACTTTC. Its translation: CASSIDLSGVRSSGANVLTF. The variable domain in full, with the rest retrieved from reference TRBV19 and TRBJ2-6, is DGGITQSPKYLFRKEGQNVTLSCEQNLNHDAMYWYRQDPGQGLRLIYYSQIVNDFQKGDIAEGYSVSREKKESFPLTVTSAQKNPTAFYLCASSIDLSGVRSSGANVLTFGAGSRLTVL.

Remarks on this clonotype: A read error may be the cause here, since a much bigger clone is one base away. The CDR3 reads CASSQDYGHYEQYF. The CDR3 DNA reads TGTGCCAGCAGCCAAGATTACGGGCACTACGAGCAGTACTTC. The chain combines TRBV14 with TRBJ2-7; D uncertain. The CDR3 is 14 amino acids. Trimming removed 0 bases from V and 3 bases from J, with 9 bases in between. Germline values: CDR1 SGHDN, CDR2 FVKESK.

This clonotype was recorded many times. The genes are TRBV2 and TRBJ2-1, with 9 bases lining up with TRBD2. The germline CDR1 and CDR2 sequences are SNHLY and FYNNEI. With V trimmed by 5 bases and J by 9 bases, 8 bases remained unmatched. CDR3 size: 14 residues. The CDR3 protein is CASSPAGGASEQFF. As DNA, the CDR3 is TGTGCCAGCAGTCCAGCGGGGGGTGCCTCTGAGCAGTTCTTC.

By its share, this clonotype is medium-sized (0.01 to 0.1%). This chain uses TRBV19 with TRBJ2-5, with D perhaps TRBD2 (5 bases). The germline CDR1 and CDR2 sequences are LNHDA and SQIVND (reference sequence). V was cut by 6 bases and J by 7 bases, with 9 bases left in between. The CDR3 extends over 11 amino acids. CDR3 region: CASREGWTQYF. CDR3 nucleotide sequence: TGTGCCAGTAGAGAGGGATGGACCCAGTACTTC.

This clonotype was observed many times. The chain links TRBV6-2 or TRBV6-3 to TRBJ2-3; maybe TRBD1 (7 bases). Germline CDR1 is MNHEY and CDR2 is SVGEGT. This CDR3 is built from 14 residues. The V and J ends lost 6 bases and 0 bases respectively, with 10 bases between them. The CDR3: CASSQGGSTDTQYF. The DNA for the CDR3 is TGTGCCAGCAGCCAGGGGGGAAGCACAGATACGCAGTATTTT.

Notes on this clonotype: A read error may account for a junction end that differs from germline. This sequence joins TRBV2 and TRBJ1-2; D remains ambiguous. Germline CDR1 SNHLY, CDR2 FYNNEI. CDR3 length equals 14 residues. The CDR3 spells CASSERRGSYGYNF. CDR3 coding DNA: TGCGCCAGCAGTGAAAGGCGAGGCAGCTATGGCTACAACTTC.

The genes are TRBV4-1 and TRBJ1-2; maybe TRBD1 (6 bases). CDR3 length: 17 residues. V lost 4 bases to trimming and J lost 4 bases, with 22 bases between them. Germline V gene data show CDR1 as MGHRA and CDR2 as YSYEKL. The CDR3 DNA sequence: TGCGCCAGCAGCCCATATGATGCAGGGGCAGGCGGCTATGGCTACACCTTC. Its translation is CASSPYDAGAGGYGYTF.

This clonotype was observed at least ten times. The chain carries TRBV6-1 and TRBJ2-7, with unresolved D. Germline V lookup: CDR1 MNHNS, CDR2 SASEGT. V shed 3 bases and J shed 3 bases, with 9 bases lying between them. The CDR3 is 13 amino acids. The CDR3 nucleotides are TGTGCCAGCAGTGACATACTGGGCTACGAGCAGTACTTC. Translation gives CASSDILGYEQYF.

Many counts were recorded for this clonotype. V and J are TRBV6-2 or TRBV6-3 and TRBJ1-1, with unresolved D. The germline V and J ends were trimmed by 2 bases and 7 bases, with 8 bases remaining between them. There are 12 residues in the CDR3. Germline-derived CDR1 and CDR2 are MNHEY and SVGEGT. The CDR3 DNA sequence: TGTGCCAGCAGTTACCCATCGTTTGAAGCTTTCTTT. Translation: CASSYPSFEAFF.

Regarding this clonotype: The junction departs from the called germline gene at one end, perhaps through a read error. V gene TRBV5-1 combines with J gene TRBJ2-5; TRBD1 matches 9 bases. Germline CDR1 and CDR2: SGHRS and YFSETQ. The CDR3 is 15 amino acids. CDR3 sequence: CASGSGQGNQETRYF. The CDR3 DNA reads TGCGCCAGCGGCTCTGGACAGGGGAACCAAGAGACCCGGTACTTC. Drawing the rest from reference TRBV5-1 and TRBJ2-5, the complete variable domain is KAGVTQTPRYLIKTRGQQVTLSCSPISGHRSVSWYQQTPGQGLQFLFEYFSETQRNKGNFPGRFSGRQFSNSRSEMNVSTLELGDSALYLCASGSGQGNQETRYFGPGTRLLVL.

This clonotype appeared many times. The chain has TRBV2 and TRBJ1-5; the D is unclear. V gave up 3 bases and J gave up 2 bases, with 5 bases separating them. CDR3 size: 13 residues. Per germline, CDR1 SNHLY and CDR2 FYNNEI. The CDR3 DNA reads as TGTGCCAGCAGTGATCGGGGCAATCAGCCCCAGCATTTT. Translating gives CASSDRGNQPQHF. Full variable domain (rest looked up from reference TRBV2 and TRBJ1-5): EPEVTQTPSHQVTQMGQEVILRCVPISNHLYFYWYRQILGQKVEFLVSFYNNEISEKSEIFDDQFSVERPDGSNFTLKIRSTKLEDSAMYFCASSDRGNQPQHFGDGTRLSIL.

This clonotype was seen repeatedly, ten times or more. The chain employs TRBV28 and TRBJ2-6; D remains ambiguous. Trimming took off 8 bases at V and 4 bases at J, with 12 bases between the two ends. CDR1 is MDHEN, CDR2 SYDVKM, per germline. CDR3 size: 14 residues. The CDR3 spells CASSTLYGANVLTF. The CDR3 coding sequence is TGTGCCAGCTCCACACTCTACGGGGCCAACGTCCTGACTTTC.

This clonotype was recorded many times. V and J are TRBV18 and TRBJ2-1; no clear D gene. Trimming pared 2 bases from V and 3 bases from J, leaving 14 bases between. This CDR3 is built from 16 residues. Germline V CDR1 and CDR2: KGHSH, LQKENI. DNA of the CDR3: TGTGCCAGCTCACCAGTAGGTGGTCGAAGCTACAATGAGCAGTTCTTC. This translates into CASSPVGGRSYNEQFF.

Worth noting for this clonotype: Lacking the conserved final phenylalanine or tryptophan, this CDR3 likely reflects a read error. The genes are TRBV20-1 and TRBJ2-7, with 8 nucleotides matching TRBD1. Losses at the gene ends were 4 bases for V and 3 bases for J; bases not matched to a gene: 8. Germline V CDR1 and CDR2: DFQATT, SNEGSKA (reference sequence). There are 14 residues in the CDR3. In DNA, the CDR3 is TGCAGTGCTACCCGGACAGGGAAAGTCTACGAGCAGTACCCC. It yields the protein CSATRTGKVYEQYP.

Turning to this clonotype: This may be a read error, as it is one base from a much larger clone. The V gene is TRBV6-4, the J gene TRBJ2-1, with 7 nucleotides matching TRBD2. CDR3 length: 15 amino acids. The V gene's germline CDR1 is MRHNA and CDR2 SNTAGT. V lost 6 bases to trimming and J lost 10 bases; unmatched junction nucleotides: 15. CDR3 protein: CASRVWGEGDYEQFF. Here the CDR3 DNA reads TGTGCCAGCAGAGTCTGGGGGGAGGGTGACTACGAGCAGTTCTTC.

The chain is built from TRBV6-1 and TRBJ2-7; TRBD1 matches at 8 bases. V shed 5 bases, J shed 3 bases, and the junction held 6 bases outside the gene matches. Germline V gene lookup returns CDR1 MNHNS and CDR2 SASEGT. CDR3 length equals 14 residues. The CDR3, as DNA: TGTGCCAGCAGTAGAACCGGGACAGGCTACGAGCAGTACTTC. It translates to CASSRTGTGYEQYF.

This clonotype was picked up many times. The chain employs TRBV7-9 and TRBJ1-5, with D tentatively TRBD1 (6 bases). The V gene's germline CDR1 is SEHNR and CDR2 FQNEAQ (reference sequence). CDR3 length: 14 amino acids. Trimming cost V 5 bases and J 5 bases, with 13 bases left between them. The CDR3 loop is CASSPATGYQPQHF. The CDR3 nucleotides read TGTGCCAGCAGCCCCGCCACAGGGTATCAGCCCCAGCATTTT.

The chain joins TRBV2 to TRBJ2-3; 9 nucleotides match TRBD2. After removal of 9 bases from V and 0 bases from J, the junction contained 7 bases not matched to a gene. CDR1 and CDR2 from the germline V gene are SNHLY and FYNNEI. The CDR3 is made up of 15 amino acids. The CDR3 bases are TGTGCCAGGTTCCGGCTAGCGGGAAGCACAGATACGCAGTATTTT. Its protein product is CARFRLAGSTDTQYF.

This clonotype was recorded at least ten times. The CDR3 sequence is CASSLRATALTGDTQYF. The CDR3, as DNA: TGTGCCAGCAGCTTAAGGGCGACAGCATTAACCGGAGATACGCAGTATTTT. The chain employs TRBV7-2 and TRBJ2-3; possible D gene TRBD1, 5 bases. Germline CDR1 and CDR2: SGHTA and FQGNSA. The CDR3 consists of 17 residues. Trimming shortened V by 2 bases and J by 5 bases, and 20 bases separated the two germline ends.

This clonotype was observed at least ten times. A much larger clone lies a single base off, so this may be a read error. V usage is TRBV20-1 and J usage is TRBJ1-1; 7 nucleotides match TRBD1. The V gene's germline CDR1 is DFQATT and CDR2 SNEGSKA (reference sequence). The J segment lost 5 bases and the V segment lost 3 bases, leaving 12 bases of the junction unmatched. The CDR3 contains 15 residues. The CDR3 coding sequence is TGCAGTGCTAGGATCAGGGGGTGCGGTACTACTGAAGCTTTCTTT. This sequence encodes CSARIRGCGTTEAFF.

This clonotype was counted at least ten times. V and J are TRBV3-1 and TRBJ2-1; 10 nucleotides align to TRBD1. V lost 3 bases and J lost 10; bases outside the gene matches: 12. The CDR3 runs 16 residues. CDR1 is LGHDT, CDR2 YNNKEL, per germline (reference sequence). As DNA, the CDR3 is TGTGCCAGCAGCCAGAGGGGGACAGGGGTCGGCAACGAGCAGTTCTTC. Its translation is CASSQRGTGVGNEQFF.

Many counts were recorded for this clonotype. The chain uses TRBV29-1 and TRBJ1-5, with D maybe TRBD1 (6 bases). The germline gives CDR1 SQVTM, CDR2 ANQGSEA. V was pared by 4 bases and J by 3 bases, with 7 bases between. CDR3 length equals 12 residues. This chain's CDR3 is CSVAGANQPQHF. The CDR3 DNA sequence: TGCAGCGTTGCAGGGGCCAATCAGCCCCAGCATTTT.

This clonotype was counted a few times. A much more abundant neighbour one base away suggests this may be a read error. The V call is TRBV12-3 or TRBV12-4, the J call TRBJ2-5, with D perhaps matching TRBD1 or TRBD2 (5 bases each). The CDR3 length is 14 residues. V was trimmed by 7 bases and J by 7 bases, leaving 19 bases between them. CDR3 coding DNA: TGTGCCAGCACCCGGGACCACGAAACGGGGACCCAGTACTTC. It codes for CASTRDHETGTQYF.

Concerning this clonotype itself: A much larger clone differs from this one at a single base, so this may be a read error. The CDR3 reads CASSAQFYSGANVLTF. CDR3 nucleotide sequence: TGTGCCAGCAGCGCACAGTTCTACTCTGGGGCCAACGTCCTGACTTTC. V and J are TRBV11-2 and TRBJ2-6; D remains unclear. Germline V gene data show CDR1 as SGHAT and CDR2 as FQNNGV. The germline V and J ends were trimmed by 5 bases and 0 bases, with 11 bases remaining between them. The CDR3 consists of 16 residues.

There are many counts of this clonotype. J is TRBJ2-7 and V is TRBV7-8, with a weak D call TRBD2 (6 bases). V was trimmed by 4 bases and J by 4 bases, leaving 17 bases between them. The germline CDR1 and CDR2 sequences are SGHVS and FQNEAQ. The CDR3 has 15 residues. CDR3 coding DNA: TGTGCCAGCAGCTCCAATAGCGGAGTAGGATACGAGCAGTACTTC. Translation gives CASSSNSGVGYEQYF.

This clonotype showed up many times. V and J are TRBV12-3 or TRBV12-4 and TRBJ1-2; D unclear. Trimming cost V 8 bases and J 0 bases, with 13 bases left between them. The CDR3 sequence is 14 residues long. CDR3 DNA sequence: TGTGCCAGCGGGTTTGGCGGAACTAACTATGGCTACACCTTC. Translation gives CASGFGGTNYGYTF.

Concerning this clonotype itself: This may be a read error, as it is one base from a much larger clone. J is TRBJ2-1 and V is TRBV10-3; D not resolved. Germline CDR1 is ENHRY and CDR2 is SYGVKD. The CDR3 runs 12 residues. The CDR3: CAISESQYDQFF. CDR3 nucleotide sequence: TGTGCCATCAGTGAGTCCCAGTATGATCAGTTCTTC.

On this clonotype itself: A much bigger clone sits one base away, suggesting this may be a read error. The chain has TRBV20-1 and TRBJ1-1, with TRBD1 identical over 7 bases. Trimming at V came to 3 bases and at J to 5 bases, leaving 12 bases not matched to a gene. Germline V gives CDR1 DFQATT, CDR2 SNEGSKA (reference sequence). The CDR3 runs to 15 residues. CDR3 in amino acids: CSARIRGFGTTEAFF. The CDR3 DNA is TGCAGTGCTAGGATCAGGGGGTTCGGTACTACTGAAGCTTTCTTT.